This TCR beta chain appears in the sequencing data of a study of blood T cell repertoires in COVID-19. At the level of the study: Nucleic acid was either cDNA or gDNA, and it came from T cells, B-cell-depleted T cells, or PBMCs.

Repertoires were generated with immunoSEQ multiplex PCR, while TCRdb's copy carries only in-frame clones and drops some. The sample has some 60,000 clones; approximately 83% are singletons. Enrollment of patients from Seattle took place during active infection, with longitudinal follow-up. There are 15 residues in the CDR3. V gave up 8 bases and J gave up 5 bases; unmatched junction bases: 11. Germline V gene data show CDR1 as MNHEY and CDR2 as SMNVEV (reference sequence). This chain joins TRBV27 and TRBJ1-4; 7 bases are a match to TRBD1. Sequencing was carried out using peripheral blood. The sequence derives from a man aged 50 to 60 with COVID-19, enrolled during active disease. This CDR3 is CASGQLQGWNEKLFF. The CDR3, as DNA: TGTGCCAGCGGGCAATTACAGGGGTGGAATGAAAAACTGTTTTTT.